These T cell receptor beta chains were read from a single sample in a study of blood T cells in healthy people across ages. Each CDR3 protein gets one entry after TCRdb re-called the 5' RACE reads with MiXCR. The profile shows some 760,000 distinct CDR3 sequences, roughly 25% of them singletons. These data also formed part of another study, on T cells of mothers and their children.

The sequenced material came from blood. Every receptor here comes from a boy younger than 18 in good health. The CDR3 runs from the conserved cysteine through the conserved F or W. The D gene is left open where the match is weak. The size entry is marked missing in some rows and otherwise reads once, few, many or a size class.

j_call d_call clone_size v_call cdr3_aa cdr3_nt
TRBJ1-4 NA few TRBV28 CASSLRRRAGKLREKLFF TGTGCCAGCAGTTTACGCCGGCGGGCAGGGAAGTTGAGAGAAAAACTGTTTTTT
TRBJ2-1 NA few TRBV28 CASRPGGRSRYGEQFF TGTGCCAGCAGGCCTGGGGGGCGGAGCCGGTATGGTGAGCAGTTCTTC
TRBJ2-7 TRBD2 few TRBV18 CASSPPGLAGVDEQYF TGTGCCAGCTCACCGCCTGGACTAGCGGGAGTAGACGAGCAGTACTTC
TRBJ2-1 TRBD2 few TRBV20-1 CSARMGLAGYNEQFF TGCAGTGCTAGGATGGGGCTAGCGGGATACAATGAGCAGTTCTTC
TRBJ2-7 NA NA TRBV20-1 CSARPLGRGSDYEQYF TGCAGTGCTAGACCCCTCGGAAGGGGGTCTGACTACGAGCAGTACTTC
TRBJ2-5 TRBD2 NA TRBV2 CASSEALPSGGPSGETQYF TGTGCCAGCAGTGAAGCGCTCCCTAGCGGGGGGCCAAGTGGAGAGACCCAGTACTTC
TRBJ2-7 TRBD2 few TRBV5-1 CASSLRSGASYEQYF TGCGCCAGCAGCCTCAGGAGCGGGGCATCCTACGAGCAGTACTTC
TRBJ2-7 NA NA TRBV3-1 CASSLRSGGAYEQYF TGTGCCAGCAGCCTAAGATCAGGCGGTGCCTACGAGCAGTACTTC
TRBJ2-4 NA NA TRBV12-3/TRBV12-4 CASSSRQSKNIQYF TGTGCCAGCAGTTCCCGACAGTCCAAAAACATTCAGTACTTC
TRBJ2-1 TRBD2 NA TRBV4-1 CASSQDERGDDEQFF TGCGCCAGCAGCCAAGATGAGCGGGGGGACGATGAGCAGTTCTTC
TRBJ1-4 NA NA TRBV6-5 CASSRVGEKLFF TGTGCCAGCAGTCGCGTGGGTGAAAAACTGTTTTTT
TRBJ2-3 NA NA TRBV6-5 CASSYDGARDTQYF TGTGCCAGCAGTTACGATGGGGCCAGAGATACGCAGTATTTT
TRBJ2-1 TRBD1 NA TRBV28 CASKSPGQGYNEQFF TGTGCCAGTAAATCCCCGGGACAGGGCTACAATGAGCAGTTCTTC
TRBJ2-7 NA few TRBV29-1 CSARPKASYEQYF TGCAGCGCTCGCCCTAAAGCTTCCTACGAGCAGTACTTC
TRBJ2-7 TRBD2 NA TRBV24-1 CATSDYTSGNYEQYF TGTGCCACCAGTGATTATACTAGCGGGAACTACGAGCAGTACTTC
TRBJ2-5 NA few TRBV20-1 CSAPDFSETQYF TGCAGTGCGCCGGACTTCTCGGAGACCCAGTACTTC
TRBJ1-5 NA NA TRBV12-3/TRBV12-4 CASSLENSNQPQHF TGTGCCAGCAGTTTAGAGAATAGCAATCAGCCCCAGCATTTT
TRBJ2-3 NA NA TRBV7-3 CASRRNGRDTQYF TGTGCCAGCAGACGAAACGGCCGAGATACGCAGTATTTT
TRBJ2-5 NA NA TRBV3-1 CASSRDGAEETQYF TGTGCCAGCAGCCGAGATGGGGCTGAAGAGACCCAGTACTTC
TRBJ1-2 NA many TRBV7-2 CASSFGRTSGYTF TGTGCCAGCAGCTTCGGCAGAACATCTGGCTACACCTTC
TRBJ2-7 TRBD2 NA TRBV7-9 CASSLTTLAGVSYEQYF TGTGCCAGCAGCCTCACTACTCTAGCGGGCGTCTCCTACGAGCAGTACTTC
TRBJ2-1 NA NA TRBV24-1 CATSESPSGDEQFF TGTGCCACCAGTGAGTCTCCTTCTGGGGATGAGCAGTTCTTC
TRBJ2-7 NA NA TRBV6-5 CATNGVGNPYEQYF TGTGCCACCAATGGGGTCGGGAACCCCTACGAGCAGTACTTC
TRBJ1-5 NA NA TRBV12-3/TRBV12-4 CASRRGEFQPQHF TGTGCCAGCAGGAGAGGGGAATTCCAGCCCCAGCATTTT
TRBJ1-2 TRBD1 few TRBV18 CASSPGQEIYGYTF TGTGCCAGCTCACCGGGACAGGAGATATATGGCTACACCTTC
TRBJ2-5 NA NA TRBV11-3 CASSLLGPTETQYF TGTGCCAGCAGCTTATTGGGGCCAACGGAGACCCAGTACTTC
TRBJ2-3 TRBD2 few TRBV5-1 CASSSARAGGEDTQYF TGCGCCAGCAGCTCTGCCAGAGCGGGAGGGGAAGATACGCAGTATTTT
TRBJ2-1 NA few TRBV12-3/TRBV12-4 CATKGTENNEQFF TGTGCCACAAAGGGGACCGAGAACAATGAGCAGTTCTTC
TRBJ2-1 NA once TRBV2 CASSEGKGVSYNEQFF TGTGCCAGCAGTGAAGGAAAGGGGGTCTCCTACAATGAGCAGTTCTTC
TRBJ2-1 TRBD2 few TRBV29-1 CSVAAGGLNEQFF TGCAGCGTTGCCGCGGGAGGGCTGAATGAGCAGTTCTTC
TRBJ2-5 TRBD1 NA TRBV9 CASSKRQGTYQETQYF TGTGCCAGCAGCAAACGACAGGGTACCTACCAAGAGACCCAGTACTTC
TRBJ2-7 NA few TRBV28 CASSEPGGAFYEQYF TGTGCCAGCAGCGAGCCGGGGGGCGCTTTTTACGAGCAGTACTTC
TRBJ2-1 NA once TRBV2 CASSEEGREYNEQFF TGTGCCAGCAGTGAAGAGGGAAGAGAGTACAATGAGCAGTTCTTC
TRBJ2-5 TRBD2 NA TRBV20-1 CSALSGGDWETQYF TGCAGTGCTCTTAGCGGGGGCGATTGGGAGACCCAGTACTTC
TRBJ2-5 TRBD1 NA TRBV7-9 CASPGQTKETQYF TGTGCAAGCCCGGGACAGACCAAAGAGACCCAGTACTTC
TRBJ1-1 TRBD1 few TRBV6-2/TRBV6-3 CASSQAGQGGTEAFF TGTGCCAGCAGTCAAGCTGGACAGGGGGGCACTGAAGCTTTCTTT
TRBJ2-5 TRBD2 NA TRBV5-1 CASSLMAGAETQYF TGCGCCAGCAGCTTGATGGCGGGAGCAGAGACCCAGTACTTC
TRBJ1-1 NA few TRBV6-5 CASSYSSRFTEAFF TGTGCCAGCAGTTACTCGAGTAGGTTTACTGAAGCTTTCTTT
TRBJ1-2 TRBD1 few TRBV7-9 CASSSQGAHGYTF TGTGCCAGCAGCTCACAGGGGGCTCATGGCTACACCTTC